This T cell receptor beta chain is drawn from a study of blood T cell repertoires in COVID-19. About the research overall: Samples came from the United States, Italy and Spain, spanning acute and convalescent COVID-19. The cDNA or gDNA used as material had been derived from T cells, B-cell-depleted T cells, or PBMCs.

Original analysis: Amplification with reference gene primers provided the estimates of nucleated cell counts. Here immunoSEQ multiplex PCR was the method, and the copy in TCRdb shows in-frame clones only, minus some. D and trimming were read from the DNA, whereas the V and J calls and clone size are those reported in that table. The top ten clones hold 3% of a sample with 200,000 to 250,000 clones, 70% to 90% of them seen once. The V end lost 1 base, the J end lost 2 bases, and 10 bases lay between the germline ends. This CDR3 spans 15 amino acids. CDR1 is LNHNV and CDR2 is YYDKDF in the germline V gene (reference sequence).

This receptor was obtained from a man aged 18-30 years with active or convalescent COVID-19. The sequencing sample was made of peripheral blood. This rearrangement joins TRBV15 to TRBJ2-3; weak D call: TRBD2 (6 bases). CDR3 protein: CATSRGSGDTDTQYF. CDR3 in DNA: TGTGCCACCAGCAGAGGTAGCGGAGACACAGATACGCAGTATTTT.